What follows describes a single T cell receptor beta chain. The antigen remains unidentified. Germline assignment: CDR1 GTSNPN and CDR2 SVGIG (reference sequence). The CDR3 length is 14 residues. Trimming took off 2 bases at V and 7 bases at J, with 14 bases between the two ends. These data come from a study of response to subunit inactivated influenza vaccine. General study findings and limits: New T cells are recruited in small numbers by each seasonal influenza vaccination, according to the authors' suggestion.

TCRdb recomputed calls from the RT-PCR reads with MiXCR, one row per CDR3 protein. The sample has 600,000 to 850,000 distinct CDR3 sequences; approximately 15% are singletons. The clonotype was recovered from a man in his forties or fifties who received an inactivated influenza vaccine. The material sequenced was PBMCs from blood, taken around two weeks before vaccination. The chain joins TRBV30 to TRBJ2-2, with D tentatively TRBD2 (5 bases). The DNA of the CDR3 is TGTGCCTGGAGTAAGGGCCCGGCGGGCGGGGAGCTGTTTTTT. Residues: CAWSKGPAGGELFF.